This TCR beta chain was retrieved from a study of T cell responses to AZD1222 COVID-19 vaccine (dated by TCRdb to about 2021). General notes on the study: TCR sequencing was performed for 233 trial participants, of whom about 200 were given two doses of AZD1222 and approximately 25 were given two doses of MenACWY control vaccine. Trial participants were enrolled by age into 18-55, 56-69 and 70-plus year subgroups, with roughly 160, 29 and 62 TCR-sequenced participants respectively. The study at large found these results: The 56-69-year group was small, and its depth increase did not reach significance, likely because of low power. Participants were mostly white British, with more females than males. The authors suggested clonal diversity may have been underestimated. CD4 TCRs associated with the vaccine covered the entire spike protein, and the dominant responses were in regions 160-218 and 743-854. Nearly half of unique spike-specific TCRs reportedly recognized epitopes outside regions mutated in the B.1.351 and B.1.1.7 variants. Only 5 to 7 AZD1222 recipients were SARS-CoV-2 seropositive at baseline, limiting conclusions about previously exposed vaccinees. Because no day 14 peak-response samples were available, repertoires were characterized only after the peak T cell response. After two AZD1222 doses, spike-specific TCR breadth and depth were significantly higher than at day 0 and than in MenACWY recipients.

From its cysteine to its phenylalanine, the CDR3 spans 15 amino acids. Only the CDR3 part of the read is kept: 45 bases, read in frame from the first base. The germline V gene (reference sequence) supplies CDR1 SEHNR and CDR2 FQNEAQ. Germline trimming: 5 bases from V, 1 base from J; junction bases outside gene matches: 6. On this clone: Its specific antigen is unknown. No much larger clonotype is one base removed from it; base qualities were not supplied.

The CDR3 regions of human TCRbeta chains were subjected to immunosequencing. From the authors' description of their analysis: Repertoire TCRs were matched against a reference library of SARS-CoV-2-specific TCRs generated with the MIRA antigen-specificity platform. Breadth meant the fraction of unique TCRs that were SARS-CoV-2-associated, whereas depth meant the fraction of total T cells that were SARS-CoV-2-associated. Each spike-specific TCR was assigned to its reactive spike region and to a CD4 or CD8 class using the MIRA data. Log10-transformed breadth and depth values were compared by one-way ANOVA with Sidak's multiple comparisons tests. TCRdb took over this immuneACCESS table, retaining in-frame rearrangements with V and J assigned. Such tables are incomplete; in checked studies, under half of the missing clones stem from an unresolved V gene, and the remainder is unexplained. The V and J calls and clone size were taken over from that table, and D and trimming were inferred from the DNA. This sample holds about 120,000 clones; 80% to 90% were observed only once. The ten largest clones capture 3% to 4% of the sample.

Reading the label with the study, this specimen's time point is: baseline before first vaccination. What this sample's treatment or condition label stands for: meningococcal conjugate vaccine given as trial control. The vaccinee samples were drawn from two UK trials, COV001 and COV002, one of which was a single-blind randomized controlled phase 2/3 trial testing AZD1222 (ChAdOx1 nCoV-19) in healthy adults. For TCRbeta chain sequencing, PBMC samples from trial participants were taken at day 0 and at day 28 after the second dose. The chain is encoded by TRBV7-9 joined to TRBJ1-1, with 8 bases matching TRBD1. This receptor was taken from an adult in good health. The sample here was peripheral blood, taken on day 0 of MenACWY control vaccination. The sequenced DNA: TGTGCCAGCAGCAAAACTGGACAGGGGAACACTGAAGCTTTCTTT. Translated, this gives CASSKTGQGNTEAFF.